Sequencing of this T cell receptor beta chain was carried out in a study of T cell responses to AZD1222 COVID-19 vaccine. Study-wide points: Spike-spanning, vaccine-associated CD4 TCRs were dominant at 160-218 and 743-854. The repertoires were collected only after the peak T cell response.

The CDR3 runs to 18 residues. From germline, CDR1 is MGHRA and CDR2 YSYEKL. With V trimmed by 4 bases and J by 5 bases, 13 bases remained unmatched. With respect to this clone: Its antigen is not known.

This table comes from immunoSEQ multiplex PCR, and its TCRdb copy is limited to in-frame clones, with some not included. Of about 120,000 clones listed, 85% to 95% are singletons. The chain recombines TRBV4-1 with TRBJ2-2; 10 bases agree with TRBD2. This sample comprised peripheral blood, obtained 28 days after the second AZD1222 dose. This sequence was found in an adult who received the AZD1222 COVID-19 vaccine. CDR3 in amino acids: CASSPSLAGYLGTGELFF. CDR3 DNA sequence: TGCGCCAGCAGCCCTTCACTAGCGGGGTACCTAGGGACCGGGGAGCTGTTTTTT.